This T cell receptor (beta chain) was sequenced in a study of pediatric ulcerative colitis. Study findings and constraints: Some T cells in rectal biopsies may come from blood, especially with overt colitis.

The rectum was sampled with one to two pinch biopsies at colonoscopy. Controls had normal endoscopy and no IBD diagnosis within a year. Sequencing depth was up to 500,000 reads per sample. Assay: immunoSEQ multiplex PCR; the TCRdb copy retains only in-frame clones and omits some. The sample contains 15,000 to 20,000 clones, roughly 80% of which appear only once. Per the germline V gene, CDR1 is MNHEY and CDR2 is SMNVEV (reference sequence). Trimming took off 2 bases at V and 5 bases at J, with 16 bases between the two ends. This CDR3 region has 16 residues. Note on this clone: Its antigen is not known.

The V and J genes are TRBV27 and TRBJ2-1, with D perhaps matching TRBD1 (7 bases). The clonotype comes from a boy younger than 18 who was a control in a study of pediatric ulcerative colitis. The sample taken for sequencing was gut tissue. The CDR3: CASSLTAGQPNNEQFF. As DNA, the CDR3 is TGTGCCAGCAGTTTAACGGCGGGACAGCCTAACAATGAGCAGTTCTTC.